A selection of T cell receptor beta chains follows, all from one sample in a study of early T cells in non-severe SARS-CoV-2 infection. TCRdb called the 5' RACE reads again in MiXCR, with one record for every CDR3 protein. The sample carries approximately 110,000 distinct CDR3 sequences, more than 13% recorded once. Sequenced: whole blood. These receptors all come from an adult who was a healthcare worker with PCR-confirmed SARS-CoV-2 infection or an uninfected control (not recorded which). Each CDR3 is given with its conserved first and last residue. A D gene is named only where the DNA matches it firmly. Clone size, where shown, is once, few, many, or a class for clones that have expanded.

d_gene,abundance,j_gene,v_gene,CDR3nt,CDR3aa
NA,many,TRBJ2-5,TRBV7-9,TGTGCCAGCAGGCCTGGGCTGGGGGAAGAGACCCAGTACTTC,CASRPGLGEETQYF
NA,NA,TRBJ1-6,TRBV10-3,TGTGCCATCAAGGCGGAGGGACACCCACCCCTCCACTTT,CAIKAEGHPPLHF
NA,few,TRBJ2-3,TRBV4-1,TGCGCCAGCAGCCAAGGTCCCCTGAGGGCAGATACGCAGTATTTT,CASSQGPLRADTQYF
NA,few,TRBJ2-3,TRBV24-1,TGTGCCACCAGTGATTCTACGGAAAGGGCAGATACGCAGTATTTT,CATSDSTERADTQYF
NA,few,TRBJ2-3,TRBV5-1,TGCGCCAGCAGCCACCACCGCCTCTCTTCCACAGATACGCAGTATTTT,CASSHHRLSSTDTQYF
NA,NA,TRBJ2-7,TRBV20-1,TGCAGTGCTAGAGGAGGGACGGCTCTCGACGAGCAGTACTTC,CSARGGTALDEQYF
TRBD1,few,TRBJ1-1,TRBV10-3,TGTGCCATCAGTCAGGGGGGGACAGGGACTGAAGCTTTCTTT,CAISQGGTGTEAFF
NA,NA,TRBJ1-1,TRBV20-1,TGCAGTGCCCTAAGCCAGGGGATGAACACTGAAGCTTTCTTT,CSALSQGMNTEAFF
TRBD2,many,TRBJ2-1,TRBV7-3,TGTGCCAGCAGCTTAACCGGACTAGCGCTTAGCTCCTACAATGAGCAGTTCTTC,CASSLTGLALSSYNEQFF
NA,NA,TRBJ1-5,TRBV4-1,TGCGCCAGCAGCCAAGGGACTCCTTGGAGCAATCAGCCCCAGCATTTT,CASSQGTPWSNQPQHF
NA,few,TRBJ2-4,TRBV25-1,TGTGCCAGCAGTGTTAGGCAGGGGGCCAAAAACATTCAGTACTTC,CASSVRQGAKNIQYF
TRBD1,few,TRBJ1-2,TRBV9,TGTGCCAGCAGCTTCCGGGACAGGCCGATTTTGAACTATGGCTACACCTTC,CASSFRDRPILNYGYTF
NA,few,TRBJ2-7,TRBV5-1,TGCGCCAGCAGTTCCGGGACCGGCGGCGGGCAGTACTTC,CASSSGTGGGQYF
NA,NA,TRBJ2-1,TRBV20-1,TGCAGTGCTAGCTCCGGGGGTAGGGAGCAGTTCTTC,CSASSGGREQFF
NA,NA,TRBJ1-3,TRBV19,TGTGCCAGTAGAAAAGCCTCTGGAAACACCATATATTTT,CASRKASGNTIYF
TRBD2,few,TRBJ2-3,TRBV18,TGTGCCAGCTCACCTACTAGCGGGGGGGCCATGACAGATACGCAGTATTTT,CASSPTSGGAMTDTQYF
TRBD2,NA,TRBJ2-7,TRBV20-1,TGCAGTGCTAGACTAGCGGGGGGGCAGCCCTACGAGCAGTACTTC,CSARLAGGQPYEQYF
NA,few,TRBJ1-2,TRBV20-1,TGCAGTGCTAGGGCAGCAAGCTATGGCTACACCTTC,CSARAASYGYTF
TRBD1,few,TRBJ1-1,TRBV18,TGTGCCAGCTCACGAGCAGGGGGCCGAAGTGAAGCTTTCTTT,CASSRAGGRSEAFF
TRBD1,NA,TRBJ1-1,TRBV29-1,TGCAGCGTTGTTTACCTCAGGGGGCAACCACCGAACACTGAAGCTTTCTTT,CSVVYLRGQPPNTEAFF
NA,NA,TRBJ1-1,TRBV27,TGTGCCAGCAGTTCGAGGACAGCGAAAGCTTTCTTT,CASSSRTAKAFF
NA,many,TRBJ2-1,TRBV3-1,TGTGCCAGCAGCGAGGGGACCGGTTGGGGTGAGCAGTTCTTC,CASSEGTGWGEQFF
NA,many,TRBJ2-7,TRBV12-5,TGTGCTAGTGGTTTGGGGACTTACGAGCAGTACTTC,CASGLGTYEQYF
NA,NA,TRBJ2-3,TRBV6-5,TGTGCCAGCCGCGATCGAAAAACGCAGTATTTT,CASRDRKTQYF
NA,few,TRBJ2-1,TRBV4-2,TGTGCCAGCAGCCAAGTCCCGGGCGATGAGCAGTTCTTC,CASSQVPGDEQFF
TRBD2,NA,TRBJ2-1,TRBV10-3,TGTGCCACTTCCCCCGGGACTAGCAAAGATGAGCAGTTCTTC,CATSPGTSKDEQFF
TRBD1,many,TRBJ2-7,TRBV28,TGTGCCAGCAGTTTGACAGGGGTTTACGAGCAGTACTTC,CASSLTGVYEQYF
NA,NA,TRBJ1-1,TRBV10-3,TGTGCCATCAGTGAGTTTGGGAACACTGAAGCTTTCTTT,CAISEFGNTEAFF
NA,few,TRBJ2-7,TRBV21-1,TGTGCCAGCAGCGCCCGTGGGAGGGGACCCCACTACGAGCAGTACTTC,CASSARGRGPHYEQYF
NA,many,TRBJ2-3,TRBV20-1,TGCAGTGCTAGAGGGGGAAGTTCCCCCGCAGATACGCAGTATTTT,CSARGGSSPADTQYF
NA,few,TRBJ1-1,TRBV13,TGTGCCAGCAGCCCCGAGCGGAGCACTGAAGCTTTCTTT,CASSPERSTEAFF
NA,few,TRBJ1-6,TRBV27,TGTGCCAGCAGGCAAATCAGGGACGAATCACCCCTCCACTTT,CASRQIRDESPLHF
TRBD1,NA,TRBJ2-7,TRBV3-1,TGTGCCAGCAGCCAAGTTCCGGGACAGGGATTCTCCTCCTACGAGCAGTACTTC,CASSQVPGQGFSSYEQYF
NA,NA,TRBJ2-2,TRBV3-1,TGTGCCAGCAGCCAAGTCTCTGTCGGGGAGCTGTTTTTT,CASSQVSVGELFF
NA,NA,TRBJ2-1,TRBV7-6,TGTGCCAGCAGCTTAGCGTATCCGGGGAGCTCCTACAATGAGCAGTTCTTC,CASSLAYPGSSYNEQFF
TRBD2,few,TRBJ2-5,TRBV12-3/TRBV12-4,TGTGCCAGCAGGCAGCGGGGGGGCGTAGAGACCCAGTACTTC,CASRQRGGVETQYF
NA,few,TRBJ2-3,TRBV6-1,TGTGCCAGCAGTTCTGACCAACTAACCCAGGGAACAGATACGCAGTATTTT,CASSSDQLTQGTDTQYF
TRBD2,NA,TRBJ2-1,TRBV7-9,TGTGCCAGCAGCTCCTTCTCGAGCGGGGGAGGCAATGAGCAGTTCTTC,CASSSFSSGGGNEQFF
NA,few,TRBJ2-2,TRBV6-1,TGTGCCAGCAGCTCCGGGACACTGAACACCGGGGAGCTGTTTTTT,CASSSGTLNTGELFF
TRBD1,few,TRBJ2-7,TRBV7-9,TGTGCCAGCACGCCGACAGGGAGCTCCTACGAGCAGTACTTC,CASTPTGSSYEQYF
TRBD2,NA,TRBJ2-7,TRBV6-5,TGTGCCAGCAGTTATCAGACTAGCGGCTACGAGCAGTACTTC,CASSYQTSGYEQYF
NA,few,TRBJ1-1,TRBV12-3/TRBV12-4,TGTGCCAGCAATCCAGGTGGGGGTACTGAAGCTTTCTTT,CASNPGGGTEAFF
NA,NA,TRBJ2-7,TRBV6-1,TGTGCCAGCGTAACAGGAAGTCATTCATCCTACGAGCAGTACTTC,CASVTGSHSSYEQYF
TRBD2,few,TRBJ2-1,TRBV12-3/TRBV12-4,TGTGCCAGCACCCCAACTAGCGGGGGGGCCAATGAGCAGTTCTTC,CASTPTSGGANEQFF
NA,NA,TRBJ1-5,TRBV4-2,TGTGCCAGCAGCCAAGGAGGGCCCCAGCATTTT,CASSQGGPQHF
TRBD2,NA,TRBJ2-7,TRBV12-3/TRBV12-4,TGTGCCAGCAGGGGGACTAGCGGGGGGTGGAACGAGCAGTACTTC,CASRGTSGGWNEQYF
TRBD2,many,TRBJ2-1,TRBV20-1,TGCAGTGCAGCAAGGACTAGCGGGGGGCACAATGAGCAGTTCTTC,CSAARTSGGHNEQFF
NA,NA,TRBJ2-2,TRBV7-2,TGTGCCAGCAGCTTAACCCAGGCCGGGGAGCTGTTTTTT,CASSLTQAGELFF
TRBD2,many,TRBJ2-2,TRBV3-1,TGTGCCAGCAGCAACACGGGACTAGCGTCCGGGGAGCTGTTTTTT,CASSNTGLASGELFF
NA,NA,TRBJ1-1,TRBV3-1,TGTGCCAGCAGCCAAGAGACCGGTGAAGCTTTCTTT,CASSQETGEAFF
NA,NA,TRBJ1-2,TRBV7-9,TGTGCCAGCAGCTTAGCCCCCGGGCTCGGCTACACCTTC,CASSLAPGLGYTF